The clone carrying this T cell receptor beta chain is medium-sized in the sample. The antigen is unknown. Germline V lookup: CDR1 SEHNR, CDR2 FQNEAQ (reference sequence). V trimming: 5 bases; J trimming: 7 bases; junction bases outside the gene matches: 10. CDR3 length: 14 residues. The entry originates in a study of ipilimumab plus nivolumab after autologous stem cell transplantation. As for the study in general: Patients received a median of about five ipilimumab and 8 or 9 nivolumab doses. Study-wide points: Per the authors, repertoire, Treg and microbiota data justify further study.

Profiling relied on immunoSEQ multiplex PCR, and the TCRdb table lists in-frame clones only, not all of them. The data show about 40,000 clones, 80% to 95% seen once. Patients got ipilimumab 1 mg/kg beginning 14 to 28 days post-transplant. Patients received nivolumab 3 mg/kg at weeks 1, 4, 7, 10, then fortnightly to week 26. This chain uses TRBV7-9 with TRBJ2-7, with 8 bases lining up with TRBD2. This TCR was sampled from a male donor with multiple myeloma. The material sequenced was PBMCs, taken in a trial of ipilimumab plus nivolumab as post-transplant consolidation. The CDR3, as DNA: TGTGCCAGCAGCCCTTACGGGACTAGAGGGGAGCAGTACTTC. This gives the protein CASSPYGTRGEQYF.